This T cell receptor (beta chain) comes out of a study of blood T cell repertoires in COVID-19. Overall study: The study drew acute and convalescent COVID-19 samples from the United States, Italy and Spain. PBMCs, B-cell-depleted T cells, or T cells provided the cDNA or gDNA that made up the material.

Authors' processing steps: Cell counts per sample came from amplifying reference gene primers. The method was immunoSEQ multiplex PCR; TCRdb's version includes in-frame clones alone and lacks a portion of them. The DNA gave D and trimming, while V, J and clone size come from that table. The table shows about 58,000 clones, with around 90% occurring only once. The sample comprised peripheral blood. This receptor was obtained from a man aged 55 to 70 with acute or convalescent COVID-19.

CDR3 sequence: CASSLDSSGLAGVFSYEQYF. CDR3 DNA sequence: TGTGCCAGCAGTTTAGACTCCTCTGGTTTAGCGGGAGTTTTTAGCTACGAGCAGTACTTC. This sequence joins TRBV28 and TRBJ2-7; 9 bases match TRBD2. The length of the CDR3 is 20 residues. V shed 2 bases and J 3 bases; nucleotides not matched to a gene: 20. Germline V gene sequence: CDR1 MDHEN, CDR2 SYDVKM.